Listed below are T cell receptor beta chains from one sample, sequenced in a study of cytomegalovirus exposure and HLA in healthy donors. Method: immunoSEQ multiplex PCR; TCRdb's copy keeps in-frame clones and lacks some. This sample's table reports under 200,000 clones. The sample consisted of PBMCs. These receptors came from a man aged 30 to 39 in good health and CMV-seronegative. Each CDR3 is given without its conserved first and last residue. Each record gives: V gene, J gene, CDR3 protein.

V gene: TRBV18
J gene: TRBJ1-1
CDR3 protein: ATTTGGMNTEAF

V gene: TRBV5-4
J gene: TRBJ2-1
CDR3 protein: ASSYGLPGRNEQF

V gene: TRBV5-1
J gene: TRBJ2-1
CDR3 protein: ASSLGLASSNEQF

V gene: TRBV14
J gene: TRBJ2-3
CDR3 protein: ASSQGRVYIGSRTDTQY

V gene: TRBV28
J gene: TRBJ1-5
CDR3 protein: ASVEGGGGAGQPQH

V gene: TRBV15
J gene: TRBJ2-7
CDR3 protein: ATSRGPRGGPLYYEQY

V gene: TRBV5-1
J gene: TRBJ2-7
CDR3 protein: ASGRTNPSAEQY

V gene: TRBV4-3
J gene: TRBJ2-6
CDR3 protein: ASSQMTGTGANVLT

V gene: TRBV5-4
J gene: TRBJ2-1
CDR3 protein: ASSPPSKQGSSYNEQF

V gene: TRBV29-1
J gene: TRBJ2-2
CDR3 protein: SVDRGLNTGELF

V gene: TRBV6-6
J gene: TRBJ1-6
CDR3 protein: ASRIGGRDYNSPLH

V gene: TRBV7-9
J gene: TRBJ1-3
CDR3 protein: ASSSLNMAGGSGNTIY

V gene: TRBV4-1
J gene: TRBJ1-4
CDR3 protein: ASSQEDRGRAEKLF

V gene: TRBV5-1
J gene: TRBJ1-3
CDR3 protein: ASSRTGDPGNTIY

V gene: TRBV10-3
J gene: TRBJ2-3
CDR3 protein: AIRRQGGEDTQY

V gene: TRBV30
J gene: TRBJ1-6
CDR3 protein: AQQGTHNSPLH

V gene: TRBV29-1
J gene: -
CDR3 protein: SVDAGTSGFSYEQY

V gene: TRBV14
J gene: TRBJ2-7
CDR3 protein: ASSQLAGGTYEQY

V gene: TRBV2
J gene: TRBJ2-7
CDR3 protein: ASSAGRGIYEQY

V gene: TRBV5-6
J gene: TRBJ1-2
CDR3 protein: ASSLRGSGYGYT

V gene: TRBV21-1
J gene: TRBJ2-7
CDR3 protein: ASSKAGYLTGAYEQY

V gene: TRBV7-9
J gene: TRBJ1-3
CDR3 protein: ASSLAGQLSGNTIY

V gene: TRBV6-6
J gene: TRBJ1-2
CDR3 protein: ASSYEVSLAGYT

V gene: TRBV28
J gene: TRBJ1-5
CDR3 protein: ASRGSSNQPQH

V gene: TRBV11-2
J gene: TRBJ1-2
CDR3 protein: ASSLADRANYGYT

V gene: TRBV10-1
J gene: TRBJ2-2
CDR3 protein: ASKSQVDTGELF

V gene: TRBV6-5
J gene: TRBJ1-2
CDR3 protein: ASSYSNQGAGYGYT

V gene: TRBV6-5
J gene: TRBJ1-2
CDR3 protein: ASTGTANYGYT

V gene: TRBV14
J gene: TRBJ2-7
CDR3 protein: ASSPLGGEGYEQY

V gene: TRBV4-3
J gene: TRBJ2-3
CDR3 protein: ASSQDTLGQNPFMADTQY

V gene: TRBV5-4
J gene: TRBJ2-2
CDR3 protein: ASSFRLAGAGGELF

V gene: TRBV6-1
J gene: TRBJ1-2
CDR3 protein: ASSEVAVSGYT

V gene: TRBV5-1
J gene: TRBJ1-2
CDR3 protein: ASSFTQGEVYGYI

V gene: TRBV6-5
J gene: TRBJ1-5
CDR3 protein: ASSYSRGQPQH

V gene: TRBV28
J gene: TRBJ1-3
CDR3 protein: ASSSPTGGSGNTIY

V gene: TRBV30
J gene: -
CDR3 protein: AWSVPDRGVHEQY

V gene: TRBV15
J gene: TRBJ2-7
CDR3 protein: ATSWGQGAYEQY

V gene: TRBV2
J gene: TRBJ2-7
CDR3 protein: ASSERPRLSQY

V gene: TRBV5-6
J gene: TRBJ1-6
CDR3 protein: ASGGSSYNSPLH

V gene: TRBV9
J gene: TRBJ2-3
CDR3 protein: ASSVEQGGVFTDTQY

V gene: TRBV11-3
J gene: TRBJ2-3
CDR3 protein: ASSFPPGGGLEDTQY

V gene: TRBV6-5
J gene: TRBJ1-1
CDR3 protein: ASAGGGVNTEAF

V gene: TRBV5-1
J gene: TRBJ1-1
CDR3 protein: ASSLGLSTDPGAEAF

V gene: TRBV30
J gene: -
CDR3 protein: ACSPGGGYEQY

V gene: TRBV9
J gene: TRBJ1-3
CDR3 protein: ASSVHGEGNTIY

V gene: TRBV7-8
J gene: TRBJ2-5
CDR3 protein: ASSGDSQETQY

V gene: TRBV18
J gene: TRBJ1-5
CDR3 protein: ASSSDKNQPQH

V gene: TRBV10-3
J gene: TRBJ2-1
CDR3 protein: AISEDKAGIRGNEQF

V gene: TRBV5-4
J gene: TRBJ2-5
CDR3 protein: ASSSKAGVWETQY

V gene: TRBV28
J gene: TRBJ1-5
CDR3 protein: ASSGPAPNQPQH

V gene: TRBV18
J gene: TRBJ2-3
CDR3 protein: ASSPGLAGGPSPDTQY

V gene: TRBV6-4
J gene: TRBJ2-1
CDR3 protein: ASSDTWGQLYNEQF

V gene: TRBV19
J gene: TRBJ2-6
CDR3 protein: ASSPRVGSGANVLT

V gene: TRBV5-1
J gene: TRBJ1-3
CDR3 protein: ASSFQNSGNTIY